This T cell receptor (beta chain) was recorded in a study of blood T cells in healthy people across ages. CDR1 is MNHEY and CDR2 is SMNVEV in the germline V gene (reference sequence). CDR3 length: 15 amino acids. Alongside a J-beta primer mix, a sample-barcoded 5' primer served in a second PCR lasting roughly 6 to 11 cycles. TCRdb fed the 5' RACE reads into MiXCR, producing one record per CDR3 protein. Here the sample spans about 780,000 distinct CDR3 sequences, around 50% being singletons. A remark on this clonotype: Its antigen is not known.

Whole-study findings and limits: Donor CMV status was unknown, possibly confounding expanded clonotype changes.

The TCR comes from an older man in good health. The sequenced sample consisted of blood. The rearrangement links TRBV27 to TRBJ2-4; 9 bases line up with TRBD2. TRBJ2-7 explains the end of the DNA better; the J call may be wrong. In nucleotides, the CDR3 is TGTGCCACACTTAGGCGCGGGAGGGCCCCCTACGAGCAGTACTTC. Amino acid sequence: CATLRRGRAPYEQYF.